The 28 T cell receptor beta chains below come from one sample, sequenced in a study of tumor-infiltrating lymphocytes in primary liver carcinoma. Total RNA (about 500 ng) served as template for TCR beta cDNA synthesis primed by a constant-region primer. Libraries for TCR beta were built through three nested multiplex PCR rounds, which together made up a slightly modified ARM-PCR procedure. TRBV1-TRBV30 forward and Cbeta reverse primers drove the first two roughly 10-cycle rounds. MiXCR, applied by TCRdb to the multiplex PCR reads, yields one record per CDR3 protein. Among about 310,000 distinct CDR3 sequences listed, 58% were seen once. Blood RNA originated from unsorted whole blood, with germline DNA additionally extracted. The sequenced sample consisted of peripheral blood. These receptors all stem from a woman aged 25 to 39 with primary liver carcinoma and hepatitis B virus infection.

As to this clonotype: A junction end diverges from the germline sequence, so it may reflect a read error. The CDR3 DNA follows: TGTGTCAGCGGGCGTGACGACGAGCAGTACTTC. Its protein is CVSGRDDEQYF. The V and J genes are TRBV5-4 and TRBJ2-7; tentative D call: TRBD2 (6 bases). The CDR3 sequence is 11 residues long. CDR1 and CDR2 from the germline V gene are SGHNT and YYREEE (reference sequence).

This clonotype appeared many times. The chain uses TRBV11-2 and TRBJ1-1; D not resolved. Trimming stripped 6 bases from V and 0 bases from J, with 8 bases between. The CDR3 sequence is 13 residues long. Germline CDR1 reads SGHAT; CDR2 reads FQNNGV. The CDR3 DNA sequence: TGTGCCAGCAGGCAACGGTTGAACACTGAAGCTTTCTTT. This sequence encodes CASRQRLNTEAFF.

This clonotype was picked up a small number of times. This chain joins TRBV29-1 and TRBJ1-1, with no clear D. Germline CDR1 SQVTM, CDR2 ANQGSEA. CDR3 length equals 13 residues. V lost 3 bases to trimming and J lost 4 bases, with 12 bases between them. The CDR3 here is CSVDPLAGTEAFF. The CDR3 nucleotides are TGCAGCGTTGACCCGTTGGCGGGCACTGAAGCTTTCTTT.

This clonotype was recorded once. The rearrangement joins TRBV6-6 to TRBJ2-1; D uncertain. Germline lookup yields CDR1 MNHNY and CDR2 SVGAGI (reference sequence). The CDR3 consists of 15 residues. V was trimmed by 5 bases and J by 3 bases, leaving 14 bases between them. The CDR3 nucleotides are TGTGCCAGCAGTCCCCCTGACAACCTCTACAATGAGCAGTTCTTC. Its translation: CASSPPDNLYNEQFF.

Notes on this clonotype: A much larger clone differs from this one at a single base, so this may be a read error. This chain joins TRBV6-6 and TRBJ2-7, with D unresolved. The CDR3 spans 13 residues. V was cut by 0 bases and J by 3 bases, with 6 bases left in between. Germline CDR1 MNHNY, CDR2 SVGAGI (reference sequence). CDR3 DNA sequence: TGTGCCAGCAGTTACTCAGCCCACTACGAGCAGTACTTC. Amino acid sequence: CASSYSAHYEQYF.

CDR3 sequence reads: CANRTSGNNEQFF. The CDR3 DNA reads as TGTGCCAACCGGACCAGCGGTAACAATGAGCAGTTCTTC. The genes are TRBV11-2 and TRBJ2-1, with D maybe TRBD2 (5 bases). This CDR3 contains 13 residues. Germline V gene lookup returns CDR1 SGHAT and CDR2 FQNNGV. V lost 10 bases, J lost 5 bases, and 15 bases lay in between. The full variable domain, completed using reference TRBV11-2 and TRBJ2-1, is EAGVAQSPRYKIIEKRQSVAFWCNPISGHATLYWYQQILGQGPKLLIQFQNNGVVDDSQLPKDRFSAERLKGVDSTLKIQPAKLEDSAVYLCANRTSGNNEQFFGPGTRLTVL.

This clonotype was counted a few times. A much more abundant neighbour one base away suggests this may be a read error. This chain's CDR3 is CASSTDTGKLFF. CDR3 bases: TGTGCCAGCAGCACAGACACCGGGAAGCTGTTTTTT. The rearrangement links TRBV7-9 to TRBJ2-2; D is perhaps TRBD2 (5 bases). The CDR3 sequence is 12 residues long. The germline gives CDR1 SEHNR, CDR2 FQNEAQ (reference sequence).

There are a few counts of this clonotype. A much larger clone sits a single nucleotide away, making a read error possible. The gene calls are TRBV29-1 and TRBJ2-5, with TRBD2 matching 7 bases. Germline loops: CDR1 SQVTM, CDR2 ANQGSEA. The J segment lost 1 base and the V segment lost 6 bases, leaving 8 bases of the junction unmatched. The CDR3 consists of 14 residues. Here the CDR3 reads CSVPVAGPQETQYF. The DNA of the CDR3 is TGCAGCGTCCCGGTAGCGGGCCCCCAAGAGACCCAGTACTTC.

Worth noting for this clonotype: One junction end does not reproduce the germline sequence, and a read error may be involved. The V call is TRBV11-1, the J call TRBJ2-7; possibly TRBD2 for D (5 bases). There are 16 residues in the CDR3. Germline V gene data show CDR1 as SGHAT and CDR2 as FQDESV (reference sequence). The CDR3 coding sequence is TGTGCCAGCAGCTCAACTAGTAGGGCTAGCTCCTATGAGCAGTACTTC. Amino acids: CASSSTSRASSYEQYF. Full variable domain (missing parts from reference TRBV11-1 and TRBJ2-7): EAEVAQSPRYKITEKSQAVAFWCDPISGHATLYWYRQILGQGPELLVQFQDESVVDDSQLPKDRFSAERLKGVDSTLKIQPAELGDSAMYLCASSSTSRASSYEQYFGPGTRLTVT.

This clonotype has just a few counts. The rearrangement joins TRBV12-3 or TRBV12-4 to TRBJ2-1, with D possibly TRBD2 on 6 matching bases. Trimming took off 5 bases at V and 5 bases at J, with 10 bases between the two ends. The CDR3 totals 13 residues. The CDR3 DNA reads TGTGCCAGCAGTCGGGACTCAAACAATGAGCAGTTCTTC. Protein sequence: CASSRDSNNEQFF.

The chain uses TRBV6-1 and TRBJ2-2; D might be TRBD1 (6 bases). Germline CDR1 reads MNHNS; CDR2 reads SASEGT. Between the trimmed V and J ends, which lost 3 bases and 5 bases, there was a span of 19 bases. This CDR3 region has 17 residues. The CDR3 reads CASSDLGAGIRTGELFF. The CDR3 DNA sequence: TGTGCCAGCAGTGATTTGGGGGCAGGGATCAGGACCGGGGAGCTGTTTTTT.

About this clonotype itself: This clone may be a read error of a much larger clone one base away. The CDR3 DNA is TGTCCCAGCAGCTCAGTGAAAGATACGCAGTATTTT. Protein sequence: CPSSSVKDTQYF. The chain carries TRBV11-2 and TRBJ2-3; D is unresolved. The CDR3 is 12 residues long. In germline, CDR1 is SGHAT, CDR2 FQNNGV.

Notes on this clonotype: A much larger clone differs by one base, so this may be a read error. V gene TRBV29-1 combines with J gene TRBJ2-7; 10 nucleotides align to TRBD2. J was trimmed by 8 bases and V by 7 bases; bases with no gene match: 11. Germline V gives CDR1 SQVTM, CDR2 ANQGSEA. This CDR3 has 13 amino acids. CDR3 sequence reads: CSAGLAEGGKQYF. Written as DNA, the CDR3 is TGCAGCGCTGGACTAGCGGAGGGCGGCAAGCAGTACTTC.

The chain couples TRBV5-1 to TRBJ2-4; 13 bases map to TRBD2. Trimming took 0 bases from V and 0 from J; bases not matched to a gene: 6. Germline CDR1 reads SGHRS; CDR2 reads YFSETQ. The CDR3 length is 19 residues. The CDR3 loop is CASSLGSGLAGLAKNIQYF. DNA of the CDR3: TGCGCCAGCAGCTTGGGGTCGGGACTAGCGGGGCTAGCCAAAAACATTCAGTACTTC.

This clonotype was recorded a few times. The rearrangement uses TRBV6-5 and TRBJ2-1; D is unclear. CDR1 is MNHEY, CDR2 SVGAGI, per germline. The CDR3 has 15 amino acids. Trimming removed 0 bases at V and 6 bases at J, with 12 bases between. CDR3 sequence reads: CASSYSAGVGNEQFF. The CDR3 bases are TGTGCCAGCAGTTACTCGGCTGGGGTCGGCAATGAGCAGTTCTTC.

This clonotype showed up many times. This rearrangement joins TRBV12-3 or TRBV12-4 to TRBJ1-3, with D unclear. Trimming took 4 bases from V and 0 from J, leaving 7 bases between them. This CDR3 contains 14 residues. The CDR3 nucleotides read TGTGCCAGCAGTTCGACTGGCTCTGGAAACACCATATATTTT. Translation: CASSSTGSGNTIYF.

This chain links TRBV28 with TRBJ1-1; weak D call: TRBD1 (6 bases). Per the germline V gene, CDR1 is MDHEN and CDR2 is SYDVKM. This CDR3 is built from 16 residues. Trimming shortened V by 5 bases and J by 1 base, and 17 bases separated the two germline ends. The CDR3 DNA sequence: TGTGCCAGCAGTCCCCCCCAGGGGCGGAAGAACACTGAAGCTTTCTTT. Translating gives CASSPPQGRKNTEAFF.

In regard to this clonotype: Mismatch with germline at one junction end may stem from a read error. The chain joins TRBV6-1 to TRBJ2-7, with a possible D match to TRBD1 (6 bases). Germline CDR1 reads MNHNS; CDR2 reads SASEGT. The CDR3 has 15 amino acids. The CDR3 region is CARKAPRGTHYEQYF. For the CDR3, the DNA is TGCGCCCGCAAAGCGCCCAGGGGTACCCACTACGAGCAGTACTTC.

This rearrangement joins TRBV5-4 to TRBJ2-2; 10 bases map to TRBD2. The CDR3 sequence is 16 residues long. The V segment lost 4 bases and the J segment 7 bases; nucleotides outside the gene matches: 10. Germline V gene lookup returns CDR1 SGHNT and CDR2 YYREEE (reference sequence). The CDR3 DNA reads as TGTGCCAGCAGCCCCGAGGGACTAGCGCAAGACGGGGAGCTGTTTTTT. Amino acids: CASSPEGLAQDGELFF.

The sample holds many counts of this clonotype. V and J are TRBV6-5 and TRBJ2-7; D gene uncertain. The length of the CDR3 is 14 residues. CDR1 MNHEY and CDR2 SVGAGI come from the germline V gene. V lost 6 bases and J lost 5, with 17 bases in between. The CDR3 DNA is TGTGCCAGCAGGCGCTTTCTTTCCGTCGACGAGCAGTACTTC. Protein: CASRRFLSVDEQYF.

This chain uses TRBV30 with TRBJ2-1; D assignment may be TRBD1 or TRBD2 (7 bases each). Germline V CDR1 and CDR2: GTSNPN, SVGIG (reference sequence). The CDR3 consists of 14 residues. The V end was cut by 2 bases, the J end by 6 bases, with 14 bases between. CDR3 residues: CAWSQGGSSNEQFF. CDR3 coding DNA: TGTGCCTGGAGTCAGGGGGGGAGCAGCAATGAGCAGTTCTTC.

V gene TRBV11-1 combines with J gene TRBJ2-7; 8 nucleotides match TRBD1. Germline V lookup: CDR1 SGHAT, CDR2 FQDESV (reference sequence). The CDR3 has 16 amino acids. V lost 5 bases, J lost 4 bases, and 13 bases stayed unmatched. This CDR3 is CASSISRGPNSYEQYF. The CDR3 nucleotides are TGTGCCAGCAGCATATCCAGGGGGCCGAACTCATACGAGCAGTACTTC.

Notes on this clonotype: The germline gene is not matched at one end of the junction; a read error may be the cause. The chain carries TRBV14 and TRBJ2-6; D unclear. Per germline, CDR1 SGHDN and CDR2 FVKESK. This CDR3 region has 13 residues. The CDR3 reads CASSRPGVNVLIF. The CDR3 DNA sequence: TGTGCCAGCAGCCGCCCTGGGGTCAACGTCCTGATTTTC.

There are a few counts of this clonotype. A much larger clone is a single base away; this may be a read error. This sequence joins TRBV2 and TRBJ2-3; D may match TRBD1 or TRBD2 (5 bases each). Per germline, CDR1 SNHLY and CDR2 FYNNEI. CDR3 size: 15 residues. DNA for the CDR3: TGTGCCAGCAGTTCCGGGACGGCTAGCATAGATACGCAGTATTTT. Encoded protein: CASSSGTASIDTQYF.

This clonotype has ten or more counts. J is TRBJ1-4 and V is TRBV12-3 or TRBV12-4; maybe TRBD1 (6 bases). V was pared by 7 bases and J by 3 bases, with 12 bases between. This CDR3 comprises 14 residues. Here the CDR3 reads CASTQTGPNEKLFF. The CDR3 DNA sequence: TGTGCCAGCACTCAGACAGGCCCTAATGAAAAACTGTTTTTT.

This clonotype was observed a single time. V and J are TRBV11-2 and TRBJ2-1; D might be TRBD2 (6 bases). The CDR3 is 14 amino acids. The V end lost 7 bases, the J end lost 8 bases, and 18 bases lay between the germline ends. The germline V gene has CDR1 SGHAT and CDR2 FQNNGV. CDR3 residues: CASNWGVYCDEQFF. The CDR3 DNA is TGTGCCAGCAATTGGGGGGTGTACTGCGATGAGCAGTTCTTC.

The V and J genes are TRBV28 and TRBJ2-1; possible D gene TRBD1, 6 bases. The CDR3 has 13 residues. CDR1 is MDHEN and CDR2 is SYDVKM in the germline V gene. V lost 6 bases to trimming and J lost 9 bases, with 15 bases between them. The CDR3 region is CASSHQSRGEQFF. CDR3 DNA sequence: TGTGCCAGCAGCCACCAGTCCAGGGGTGAGCAGTTCTTC.

This sequence joins TRBV5-6 and TRBJ1-5; TRBD1 matches 10 bases. Germline CDR1 and CDR2: SGHDT and YYEEEE. The CDR3 is made up of 17 amino acids. J gave up 2 bases and V 4 bases, and 9 bases lay outside the gene matches. The CDR3 reads CASSPRRTGGRNQPQHF. CDR3 nucleotide sequence: TGTGCCAGCAGCCCCAGACGGACAGGGGGACGCAATCAGCCCCAGCATTTT. Variable domain in full (rest from reference TRBV5-6 and TRBJ1-5): DAGVTQSPTHLIKTRGQQVTLRCSPKSGHDTVSWYQQALGQGPQFIFQYYEEEERQRGNFPDRFSGHQFPNYSSELNVNALLLGDSALYLCASSPRRTGGRNQPQHFGDGTRLSIL.